This passage covers 18 T cell receptor beta chains from one sample sequenced in a study of T cells in women clearing cervical HPV infection (dated by TCRdb to the late 2010s). The library was produced with the immunoSEQ multiplex PCR assay. Drawn from immuneACCESS, this table holds only the in-frame rearrangements with V and J called that TCRdb kept. Clones are partly lost; checked studies trace under half to an unresolved V gene and leave the rest unexplained. The sample's records list roughly 14,000 clones. 7.6% of the sample rests with the top ten. The sample comprised blood buffy coat. These receptors all stem from a woman between 18 and 69 years old with a cervical HPV16 infection that either progressed to CIN3+ or cleared (not recorded which).

Notes on this clone: With the read ending 3 residues before the CDR3 end, the germline J gene is used to fill in that end. This rearrangement joins TRBV2 to TRBJ2-1; D perhaps matches TRBD1 (5 bases). Germline CDR1 is SNHLY and CDR2 is FYNNEI. The CDR3 runs 13 residues. The ends were cut back, 2 bases at V and 6 bases at J, with 8 bases in the middle. The CDR3 sequence: CASSEFRANEQFF. The covered CDR3 bases are TGTGCCAGCAGTGAATTCAGGGCCAATGAG.

Details on this clone: The read ends 3 residues early relative to the CDR3; the germline J gene fills the gap. The chain combines TRBV11-2 with TRBJ2-3, with a tentative D call TRBD1 (6 bases). Germline V CDR1 and CDR2: SGHAT, FQNNGV. This CDR3 contains 15 residues. The CDR3 DNA, read in part, is TGTGCCAGCAGAAAGAGGGACATCTACCAAGAGACG. Protein sequence: CASRKRDIYQET. The whole CDR3 sequence is CASRKRDIYQETQYF.

Worth noting for this clone: The CDR3 end falls 3 residues outside the read, so it is completed with the germline J gene. The chain uses TRBV7-6 and TRBJ2-2; 7 bases line up with TRBD1. The CDR3 sequence is 15 residues long. CDR1 is SGHVS and CDR2 is FNYEAQ in the germline V gene. V trimming: 2 bases; J trimming: 6 bases; junction bases outside the gene matches: 6. Here the CDR3 reads CASSLTPGTAGELFF. Partial CDR3 DNA: TGTGCCAGCAGCTTAACCCCAGGGACAGCCGGGGAG. The whole variable domain, filled in from reference TRBV7-6 and TRBJ2-2, reads GAGVSQSPRYKVTKRGQDVALRCDPISGHVSLYWYRQALGQGPEFLTYFNYEAQQDKSGLPNDRFSAERPEGSISTLTIQRTEQRDSAMYRCASSLTPGTAGELFFGEGSRLTVL.

CDR3 region: CASSYLADSTDTQYF. The covered CDR3 bases are TGTGCCAGCAGTTACTTGGCAGACTCCACAGATACG. The rearrangement links TRBV6-2 or TRBV6-3 to TRBJ2-3; D remains ambiguous. The observed sequence ends 3 residues before the CDR3 terminus, with the missing tail filled in from the germline J gene. CDR1 MNHEY and CDR2 SVGEGT come from the germline V gene. Deletions cut 1 base from V and 2 bases from J, with 10 bases between. This CDR3 region has 15 residues.

Note on this clone: From the germline J gene comes the end of the CDR3, since the read stops 3 residues before it. This rearrangement joins TRBV7-6 to TRBJ2-3, with 10 bases lining up with TRBD2. Germline-derived CDR1 and CDR2 are SGHVS and FNYEAQ. The CDR3 length is 16 residues. The covered CDR3 bases are TGTGCCAGCAGCCCACCTAGCGGGAGCCCCGGAGAGACG. This codes for CASSPPSGSPGET. The full CDR3 protein reads CASSPPSGSPGETQYF.

To note about this clone: The missing CDR3 end, 3 residues past where the read stops, is filled in from the germline J gene. The V call is TRBV20-1, the J call TRBJ2-3; 12 bases match TRBD2. Looked up from germline, CDR1 is DFQATT and CDR2 is SNEGSKA (reference sequence). V was pared by 6 bases and J by 2 bases, with 6 bases of the junction left unmatched. The CDR3 consists of 15 residues. Partial CDR3 DNA: TGCAGTGCCCAAGGACTAGCGGGGATCACAGATACG. Translating it yields CSAQGLAGITDT. The entire CDR3 reads CSAQGLAGITDTQYF.

About this clone: The CDR3 extends 3 residues past the end of the read, so its final part is completed from the germline J gene. The chain couples TRBV5-5 to TRBJ2-5; D is unresolved. The CDR3 spans 12 residues. Trimming left V 0 bases short and J 5 bases short, with 5 bases between. CDR1 SGHKS and CDR2 YYEKEE come from the germline V gene (reference sequence). The CDR3 sequence: CASSLVSETQYF. The DNA read from the CDR3 is TGTGCCAGCAGCTTGGTTTCTGAGACC. The whole variable domain, filled in from reference TRBV5-5 and TRBJ2-5, reads DAGVTQSPTHLIKTRGQQVTLRCSPISGHKSVSWYQQVLGQGPQFIFQYYEKEERGRGNFPDRFSARQFPNYSSELNVNALLLGDSALYLCASSLVSETQYFGPGTRLLVL.

About this clone: Read coverage stops 3 residues before the CDR3 terminus; the germline J gene supplies the remainder. The chain carries TRBV6-1 and TRBJ2-3, with D hard to call. Germline V gene lookup returns CDR1 MNHNS and CDR2 SASEGT. The CDR3 has 16 residues. CDR3 loop: CASSEPGYYSNQPQYF. The CDR3 bases that were read are TGTGCCAGCAGTGAACCCGGTTATTATAGCAATCAGCCG.

To note about this clone: Sequencing ends 3 residues short of the CDR3 end; the germline J gene provides the rest. V and J are TRBV20-1 and TRBJ2-7; D unclear. The CDR3 consists of 14 residues. Looked up from germline, CDR1 is DFQATT and CDR2 is SNEGSKA (reference sequence). V was trimmed by 2 bases and J by 0 bases, leaving 11 bases between them. The covered CDR3 bases are TGCAGTGCTAGACCCGACACCTCCTCCTACGAG. Translating gives CSARPDTSSYE. The whole CDR3 reads CSARPDTSSYEQYF.

Of note for this clone: Its ends do not fully match the called genes, so a read error is possible. The read ends 3 residues shy of where the CDR3 ends; the end is completed using the germline J gene. The chain links TRBV4-2 to TRBJ2-7; D is unclear. CDR3 length equals 14 residues. Germline values: CDR1 LGHNA, CDR2 YNFKEQ. CDR3: CASSQVGLSYEQYF. Partial CDR3 DNA: TGCGCCAGCAGCCAAGTGGGCCTCTCCTACGAG.

A remark on this clone: The sequenced fragment ends 3 residues before the CDR3 boundary, so the rest is inferred from the germline J gene. The chain has TRBV7-2 and TRBJ2-3; 8 bases are shared with TRBD1. V shed 2 bases, J shed 3 bases, and the junction held 4 bases outside the gene matches. The V gene's germline CDR1 is SGHTA and CDR2 FQGNSA. The CDR3 is 15 amino acids. CDR3 residues: CASSLQGANTDTQYF. CDR3 DNA (partial): TGTGCCAGCAGCTTACAGGGGGCGAATACAGATACG.

Considering frequency, this clone is medium-sized. Read data end 3 residues before the CDR3 end; the end is taken from the germline J gene. V usage is TRBV28 and J usage is TRBJ2-5; tentatively, D is TRBD1 or TRBD2 (5 bases each). The CDR3 covers 15 residues. Germline CDR1 is MDHEN and CDR2 is SYDVKM. The V end lost 3 bases, the J end lost 1 base, and 12 bases lay between the germline ends. CDR3 sequence: CASSFQGDFQETQYF. The sequenced CDR3 bases are TGTGCCAGCAGTTTTCAGGGAGACTTCCAAGAGACC.

A word on this clone: The read finishes 3 residues shy of the CDR3 end, and the germline J gene is used to complete it. V gene TRBV12-3 or TRBV12-4 combines with J gene TRBJ2-7; possibly TRBD2 for D (6 bases). The CDR3 loop spans 15 amino acids. The ends were cut back, 4 bases at V and 1 base at J, with 14 bases in the middle. Here the CDR3 reads CASSSPQGGSYEQYF. The sequenced CDR3 bases are TGTGCCAGCAGTTCTCCCCAGGGAGGTTCCTACGAG.

About this clone itself: With the read ending 3 residues before the CDR3 end, the germline J gene is used to fill in that end. The chain is built from TRBV5-8 and TRBJ1-5, with TRBD1 identical over 10 bases. The CDR3 extends over 15 amino acids. The germline CDR1 and CDR2 sequences are SGHTS and YDEGEE. V was clipped by 5 bases and J by 1 base; unmatched bases: 3. CDR3 amino acids: CASSDRGLSNQPQHF. Incomplete CDR3 DNA: TGTGCCAGCAGTGACAGGGGGCTGAGCAATCAGCCC.

In regard to this clone: The CDR3 end is not reached by the read, which stops 3 residues before it; the germline J gene fills it in. This chain uses TRBV18 with TRBJ1-2; possibly TRBD1 for D (5 bases). Germline loops: CDR1 KGHSH, CDR2 LQKENI. This CDR3 spans 15 amino acids. The CDR3 sequence is CASSPPGRDFYDYTF. CDR3 bases read: TGTGCCAGCTCACCACCCGGCAGGGACTTTTACGAC.

Partial CDR3 DNA: TGTGCCAGCAGACTGACAGGGGGCAACAATGAG. Translated, it gives CASRLTGGNNE. The whole CDR3 protein reads CASRLTGGNNEQFF. The V and J genes are TRBV6-2 or TRBV6-3 and TRBJ2-1; 10 nucleotides match TRBD1. The CDR3 end is not reached by the read, which stops 3 residues before it; the germline J gene fills it in. The CDR3 is 14 amino acids. The V segment lost 6 bases and the J segment 5 bases; nucleotides outside the gene matches: 4. The V gene's germline CDR1 is MNHEY and CDR2 SVGEGT.

Details on this clone: The sequenced fragment ends 3 residues before the CDR3 boundary, so the rest is inferred from the germline J gene. This chain links TRBV10-1 with TRBJ2-7; D perhaps matches TRBD1 (5 bases). V was cut by 3 bases and J by 0 bases, with 12 bases left in between. Germline V lookup: CDR1 WNHNN, CDR2 SYGVQD (reference sequence). CDR3 length equals 15 residues. This CDR3 is CASSESGANSYEQYF. CDR3 bases read: TGCGCCAGCAGTGAATCTGGGGCGAACTCCTACGAG.

The sequenced CDR3 bases are TGTGCCAGCAGCTTAGGACAGGGAGGATTAGATGGT. It encodes CASSLGQGGLDG. The entire CDR3 is CASSLGQGGLDGQYF. J is TRBJ2-4 and V is TRBV7-2; tentatively, D is TRBD1 (7 bases). The read terminates 3 residues ahead of where the CDR3 ends, so the germline J gene completes it. The CDR3 loop spans 15 amino acids. The germline CDR1 and CDR2 sequences are SGHTA and FQGNSA. The whole variable domain, remainder taken from reference TRBV7-2 and TRBJ2-4, is GAGVSQSPSNKVTEKGKDVELRCDPISGHTALYWYRQSLGQGLEFLIYFQGNSAPDKSGLPSDRFSAERTGGSVSTLTIQRTQQEDSAVYLCASSLGQGGLDGQYFGAGTRLSVL.